Described below is a single T cell receptor (beta chain) sequence and its context. The data stem from a study of CXCR3-negative and CXCR3-positive naive CD8 T cells. The libraries of TRB cDNA were constructed through 5' RACE using UMI labels. From its re-call of the 5' RACE reads, TCRdb lists each CDR3 protein once, without DNA. The sample has fewer than 80,000 distinct CDR3 sequences. Sample: naive CXCR3- CD8+ T cells from blood. Subset of the sample: CD45RO-CCR7+CD27+CD95- naive CD8+ T cells lacking CXCR3 (TNR3-). The sequence derives from a human donor in good health. Some clones in this sample may be carry-over from other donors' samples.

CDR3 region: CASGLYGAGGEETQYF. V gene TRBV12-5 combines with J gene TRBJ2-5; TCRdb lists TRBD2, though no DNA is available to test this call. There are 16 residues in the CDR3. CDR1 is LGHNT, CDR2 FRNRAP, per germline.